These 23 T cell receptor beta chains were all obtained from the same sample, sequenced in a study of blood T cell repertoires in COVID-19. Assay: immunoSEQ multiplex PCR; the TCRdb copy retains only in-frame clones and omits some. The sample carries some 220,000 clones, roughly 91% recorded once. The sequencing sample was made of peripheral blood. These receptors were taken from a man aged 25-45 years with COVID-19, enrolled during active disease.

The V call is TRBV2, the J call TRBJ2-3, with 11 bases identical to TRBD2. Germline trimming cut 4 bases from V and 4 bases from J; bases unmatched to any gene: 10. The CDR3 is 17 amino acids. CDR1 SNHLY and CDR2 FYNNEI come from the germline V gene. CDR3 residues: CASSALTSGVGADTQYF. The CDR3 region has the DNA TGTGCCAGCAGTGCACTGACTAGCGGGGTTGGGGCAGATACGCAGTATTTT.

This chain connects TRBV2 to TRBJ1-2; 9 positions agree with TRBD1. This CDR3 contains 15 residues. The junction had 9 bases not matched to a gene; V was cut back by 2 bases and J by 8 bases. Germline-derived CDR1 and CDR2 are SNHLY and FYNNEI. The CDR3 DNA reads TGTGCCAGCAGTGAAATGCCGGGACAGGGCCGAGGCTACACCTTC. Encoded protein: CASSEMPGQGRGYTF.

V usage is TRBV6-4 and J usage is TRBJ2-1; 8 positions agree with TRBD2. V lost 3 bases to trimming and J lost 4 bases; unmatched junction nucleotides: 5. The CDR3 sequence is 15 residues long. CDR1 and CDR2 (germline): MRHNA, SNTAGT. The CDR3 is CASSETSGPYNEQFF. In nucleotides, the CDR3 is TGTGCCAGCAGTGAAACTAGCGGACCTTACAATGAGCAGTTCTTC.

DNA of the CDR3: TGCGCCAGCAGCTTGGCCCTGACAGGGGCCTATGGCTACACCTTC. Translating it yields CASSLALTGAYGYTF. The chain is built from TRBV5-1 and TRBJ1-2; 8 bases line up with TRBD1. This CDR3 spans 15 amino acids. Looked up from germline, CDR1 is SGHRS and CDR2 is YFSETQ. After removal of 0 bases from V and 4 bases from J, the junction contained 5 bases not matched to a gene.

V and J are TRBV19 and TRBJ1-1, with D perhaps matching TRBD1 (6 bases). The CDR3 loop spans 12 amino acids. V was pared by 3 bases and J by 10 bases, with 12 bases between. From germline, CDR1 is LNHDA and CDR2 SQIVND (reference sequence). CDR3 in amino acids: CASSIVGARAFF. The DNA of the CDR3 is TGTGCCAGTAGTATTGTGGGGGCGCGAGCTTTCTTT.

The V call is TRBV19, the J call TRBJ1-5; D is unresolved. Between the trimmed V and J ends, which lost 5 bases and 4 bases, there was a span of 6 bases. The germline CDR1 and CDR2 sequences are LNHDA and SQIVND (reference sequence). There are 12 residues in the CDR3. This chain's CDR3 is CASSPLNQPQHF. The CDR3 nucleotides read TGTGCCAGTAGTCCCCTTAATCAGCCCCAGCATTTT.

Written as DNA, the CDR3 is TGTGCCAGCAGTCAGGGAGGGAACACTGAAGCTTTCTTT. Translation gives CASSQGGNTEAFF. The rearrangement joins TRBV9 to TRBJ1-1; TRBD1 is a possible D gene (5 bases). This CDR3 has 13 residues. CDR1 is SGDLS and CDR2 is YYNGEE in the germline V gene. V lost 5 bases and J lost 1, with 9 bases in between.

This chain links TRBV19 with TRBJ2-5; 8 bases fit TRBD1. Germline V gene data show CDR1 as LNHDA and CDR2 as SQIVND (reference sequence). V shed 5 bases, J shed 0 bases, and the junction held 8 bases outside the gene matches. This CDR3 is built from 16 residues. CDR3 loop: CASSPRTGKYQETQYF. The CDR3 nucleotides read TGTGCCAGTAGTCCGAGGACAGGGAAGTACCAAGAGACCCAGTACTTC.

The CDR3 nucleotides are TGTGCCAGTAGTATTTTTTGGGCGGGGCCTAATGAAAAACTGTTTTTT. Protein: CASSIFWAGPNEKLFF. The chain recombines TRBV19 with TRBJ1-4, with D tentatively TRBD1 (5 bases). Trimming left V 3 bases short and J 3 bases short, with 14 bases between. Germline V CDR1 and CDR2: LNHDA, SQIVND (reference sequence). There are 16 residues in the CDR3.

CDR3 sequence: CASSPRPSGGGTGELFF. The DNA of the CDR3 is TGTGCCAGCTCACCACGACCTTCGGGGGGAGGCACCGGGGAGCTGTTTTTT. V and J are TRBV18 and TRBJ2-2, with TRBD2 matching over 7 bases. The CDR3 contains 17 residues. V lost 1 base and J lost 4; bases outside the gene matches: 9. CDR1 is KGHSH, CDR2 LQKENI, per germline.

The chain combines TRBV11-2 with TRBJ2-5; D perhaps matches TRBD1 (5 bases). Germline V lookup: CDR1 SGHAT, CDR2 FQNNGV. The ends were cut back, 0 bases at V and 4 bases at J, with 12 bases in the middle. The CDR3 is 15 amino acids. CDR3 amino acids: CASSLERTLAETQYF. The CDR3 region has the DNA TGTGCCAGCAGCTTAGAGCGGACATTGGCAGAGACCCAGTACTTC.

The V gene is TRBV7-6, the J gene TRBJ2-3, with TRBD1 matching over 10 bases. Germline V gives CDR1 SGHVS, CDR2 FNYEAQ. V lost 5 bases and J lost 5; bases outside the gene matches: 7. The CDR3 extends over 15 amino acids. The CDR3 spells CASSRRQGARDTQYF. CDR3 nucleotides: TGTGCCAGCAGCCGCCGACAGGGGGCCCGAGATACGCAGTATTTT.

The chain links TRBV11-3 to TRBJ1-2, with no clear D. CDR1 and CDR2 (germline): SGHNT, YENEEA. V was trimmed by 2 bases and J by 4 bases, leaving 8 bases between them. The CDR3 has 13 residues. CDR3 coding DNA: TGTGCCAGCAGCTTATGGGCAGGCTATGGCTACACCTTC. It encodes CASSLWAGYGYTF.

The chain carries TRBV27 and TRBJ2-7; 7 bases are a match to TRBD1. Germline lookup yields CDR1 MNHEY and CDR2 SMNVEV (reference sequence). This CDR3 has 15 residues. Trimming took 2 bases from V and 1 from J; bases not matched to a gene: 5. The CDR3 region is CASSLDREGSYEQYF. As DNA, the CDR3 is TGTGCCAGCAGTTTAGACAGGGAAGGATCCTACGAGCAGTACTTC.

The gene calls are TRBV5-4 and TRBJ1-3; no clear D. The CDR3 is 15 residues long. Trimming shortened V by 1 base and J by 0 bases, and 8 bases separated the two germline ends. The germline V gene encodes CDR1 SGHNT and CDR2 YYREEE (reference sequence). In DNA, the CDR3 is TGTGCCAGCAGCTTGCGTACGGGCTCTGGAAACACCATATATTTT. As protein: CASSLRTGSGNTIYF. Together with reference TRBV5-4 and TRBJ1-3, the CDR3 gives the full variable domain: ETGVTQSPTHLIKTRGQQVTLRCSSQSGHNTVSWYQQALGQGPQFIFQYYREEENGRGNFPPRFSGLQFPNYSSELNVNALELDDSALYLCASSLRTGSGNTIYFGEGSWLTVV.

This chain joins TRBV3-1 (or the pseudogene TRBV3-2) and TRBJ1-1; D might be TRBD1 (5 bases). V gave up 4 bases and J gave up 4 bases, with 13 bases separating them. CDR3 length equals 14 residues. Germline V lookup: CDR1 LGHDT, CDR2 YNNKEL (reference sequence). The CDR3 nucleotides are TGTGCCAGCAGCCCCGTGGGGGGGAGCACTGAAGCTTTCTTT. This sequence encodes CASSPVGGSTEAFF.

The V and J genes are TRBV4-2 and TRBJ2-7; 7 nucleotides line up with TRBD1. This CDR3 comprises 15 residues. Germline lookup yields CDR1 LGHNA and CDR2 YNFKEQ. The V gene end was trimmed by 3 bases and the J gene end by 0 bases; junction bases not matched to a gene: 5. CDR3 residues: CASSQVQGHSYEQYF. In DNA, the CDR3 is TGTGCCAGCAGCCAGGTACAGGGGCACTCCTACGAGCAGTACTTC.

V and J are TRBV7-9 and TRBJ2-1; TRBD1 matches 7 bases. Trimming removed 0 bases from V and 0 bases from J; junction bases left unmatched: 2. This CDR3 contains 16 residues. Germline values: CDR1 SEHNR, CDR2 FQNEAQ (reference sequence). The CDR3 region is CASSLADRVSYNEQFF. The CDR3 bases are TGTGCCAGCAGCTTAGCCGACAGGGTCTCCTACAATGAGCAGTTCTTC.

The V call is TRBV5-1, the J call TRBJ1-1; no clear D gene. V was pared by 0 bases and J by 3 bases, with 9 bases between. From germline, CDR1 is SGHRS and CDR2 YFSETQ. The CDR3 loop spans 14 amino acids. The CDR3 DNA follows: TGCGCCAGCAGCTTGGCGCCTCCAGACACTGAAGCTTTCTTT. It yields the protein CASSLAPPDTEAFF.

The chain carries TRBV5-1 and TRBJ1-1; 7 bases are a match to TRBD1. This CDR3 is 14 amino acids long. Trimming removed 7 bases from V and 6 bases from J; junction bases left unmatched: 12. CDR1 SGHRS and CDR2 YFSETQ come from the germline V gene. CDR3 DNA: TGCGCCAGCTCACTTACAGGGGACGGGCCTGAAGCTTTCTTT. This translates into CASSLTGDGPEAFF. Complete variable domain (other parts from reference TRBV5-1 and TRBJ1-1): KAGVTQTPRYLIKTRGQQVTLSCSPISGHRSVSWYQQTPGQGLQFLFEYFSETQRNKGNFPGRFSGRQFSNSRSEMNVSTLELGDSALYLCASSLTGDGPEAFFGQGTRLTVV.

The rearrangement links TRBV30 to TRBJ2-2; D possibly corresponds to TRBD1 (6 bases). This CDR3 contains 13 residues. In germline, CDR1 is GTSNPN, CDR2 SVGIG (reference sequence). Trimming stripped 0 bases from V and 8 bases from J, with 10 bases between. In nucleotides, the CDR3 is TGTGCCTGGAGTGTACAGGGCGGGGGGGAGCTGTTTTTT. Translation: CAWSVQGGGELFF.

The chain recombines TRBV5-1 with TRBJ2-5, with TRBD1 matching over 8 bases. There are 14 residues in the CDR3. Germline CDR1 SGHRS, CDR2 YFSETQ. V lost 7 bases, J lost 7 bases, and 12 bases stayed unmatched. For the CDR3, the DNA is TGCGCCAGCTCAAGGACAGGGTCTGGGGGGACCCAGTACTTC. It yields the protein CASSRTGSGGTQYF.

The chain is built from TRBV27 and TRBJ1-4; D is possibly TRBD1 (5 bases). V was clipped by 3 bases and J by 8 bases, with 13 bases between them. The CDR3 length is 14 residues. The germline V gene has CDR1 MNHEY and CDR2 SMNVEV (reference sequence). In DNA form, the CDR3 reads TGTGCCAGCAGTTTTAACAGGAATGACGAAAAACTGTTTTTT. Amino acids: CASSFNRNDEKLFF.